The 20 T cell receptor beta chains below come from one sample, sequenced in a study of CD8+ T cells in alopecia areata. Extracted from the samples, RNA was reverse transcribed into cDNA to serve as the sequencing template. Clones were read by immunoSEQ multiplex PCR, and TCRdb kept only the in-frame ones, dropping some. The table shows 200,000 or so clones, with 55% to 75% occurring only once. Sample treatment: oral pan-JAK inhibitor, 5-10 mg twice daily. The source material was CD4+ T cells sorted from blood, sampled at week 24, from a patient treated with tofacitinib. The receptors here all came from a human donor with alopecia areata.

This rearrangement joins TRBV30 to TRBJ2-6; D is perhaps TRBD1 or TRBD2 (6 bases each). CDR1 and CDR2 (germline): GTSNPN, SVGIG (reference sequence). The CDR3 has 18 residues. V lost 0 bases and J 0 bases, leaving 15 bases between the germline ends. The CDR3 is CAWSVDRTISSGANVLTF. In DNA form, the CDR3 reads TGTGCCTGGAGTGTAGACAGGACTATAAGCTCTGGGGCCAACGTCCTGACTTTC.

The chain couples TRBV7-7 to TRBJ1-1; D not certain. Germline-derived CDR1 and CDR2 are SSHAT and FNYEAQ (reference sequence). The CDR3 runs to 13 residues. The V and J ends lost 2 bases and 1 base respectively, with 5 bases between them. The CDR3 loop reads CASSLSKNTEAFF. Written as DNA, the CDR3 is TGTGCCAGCAGCTTATCCAAGAACACTGAAGCTTTCTTT.

The chain is built from TRBV4-3 and TRBJ2-3, with TRBD1 matching over 10 bases. The germline V gene encodes CDR1 LGHNA and CDR2 YSLEER. Unmatched junction bases numbered 3, after V lost 4 bases and J lost 5 bases. The CDR3 is 14 residues long. CDR3 region: CASSLGQGIDTQYF. In DNA form, the CDR3 reads TGCGCCAGCAGCCTGGGACAGGGGATAGATACGCAGTATTTT.

The chain has TRBV9 and TRBJ2-1; 7 nucleotides line up with TRBD2. J gave up 0 bases and V 3 bases, and 3 bases lay outside the gene matches. Germline CDR1 reads SGDLS; CDR2 reads YYNGEE. CDR3 length equals 15 residues. CDR3 sequence: CASSAGGGSYNEQFF. CDR3 nucleotides: TGTGCCAGCAGCGCGGGAGGAGGCTCCTACAATGAGCAGTTCTTC.

CDR3 sequence (DNA): TGCGCCAGCAGCCAAGAGTCTGAGCCGGCTCGTACCTTCTATGGCTACACCTTC. Protein: CASSQESEPARTFYGYTF. This chain connects TRBV4-3 to TRBJ1-2; D unresolved. The CDR3 is made up of 18 amino acids. With 0 bases removed from V and 4 bases from J, the gap between germline ends came to 21 bases. Germline V gene sequence: CDR1 LGHNA, CDR2 YSLEER.

The chain combines TRBV29-1 with TRBJ2-1; perhaps TRBD1 as D (5 bases). The CDR3 runs 10 residues. The germline V gene encodes CDR1 SQVTM and CDR2 ANQGSEA. V was trimmed by 7 bases and J by 5 bases, leaving 6 bases between them. The CDR3 DNA reads TGCAGCGGACAGAACAATGAGCAGTTCTTC. Its translation is CSGQNNEQFF.

The chain joins TRBV6-5 to TRBJ2-7; perhaps D is TRBD1 or TRBD2 (6 bases each). Trimming removed 2 bases from V and 2 bases from J, with 10 bases in between. Per germline, CDR1 MNHEY and CDR2 SVGAGI. CDR3 length: 14 residues. CDR3 DNA sequence: TGTGCCAGCAGTTACAACGGGGGCCCCTACGAGCAGTACTTC. This encodes CASSYNGGPYEQYF.

Only a few counts were recorded for this clone. This chain uses TRBV4-3 with TRBJ2-7; possible D gene TRBD1, 5 bases. Germline values: CDR1 LGHNA, CDR2 YSLEER. V shed 6 bases and J shed 5 bases, with 17 bases lying between them. The CDR3 has 14 amino acids. The CDR3 region is CASSEGAGIHEQYF. The CDR3 region has the DNA TGCGCCAGCAGTGAAGGGGCTGGTATCCACGAGCAGTACTTC.

This clone was detected only a few times. DNA of the CDR3: TGTGCCAGACCGGATAGCGGGGGGGCCGTTGAGCAGTTCTTC. Its translation is CARPDSGGAVEQFF. This chain joins TRBV2 and TRBJ2-1, with 11 bases that match TRBD2. Germline values: CDR1 SNHLY, CDR2 FYNNEI. The CDR3 length is 14 residues. The junction had 10 bases not matched to a gene; V was cut back by 9 bases and J by 9 bases.

The J gene is TRBJ1-4, the V gene TRBV7-9, with 7 bases fitting TRBD1. The V and J ends lost 6 bases and 5 bases, in that order; junction bases with no gene match: 12. This CDR3 spans 16 amino acids. Germline loops: CDR1 SEHNR, CDR2 FQNEAQ (reference sequence). As DNA, the CDR3 is TGTGCCAGCAGTCCTAGACCGGGACAGATGAATGAAAAACTGTTTTTT. This translates into CASSPRPGQMNEKLFF.

The rearrangement joins TRBV14 to TRBJ2-5; the D gene is possibly TRBD1 (6 bases). Looked up from germline, CDR1 is SGHDN and CDR2 is FVKESK. V was shortened by 4 bases and J by 5 bases, with 11 bases between the two germline ends. This CDR3 spans 13 amino acids. The CDR3 loop reads CASSRTGRETQYF. The CDR3 nucleotides are TGTGCCAGCAGCCGTACAGGGCGGGAGACCCAGTACTTC.

This clone was detected a few times. The rearrangement links TRBV7-2 to TRBJ2-3, with D tentatively TRBD1 or TRBD2 (5 bases each). The V end lost 5 bases, the J end lost 8 bases, and 14 bases lay between the germline ends. Germline CDR1 and CDR2: SGHTA and FQGNSA. This CDR3 is built from 13 residues. The CDR3 DNA reads TGTGCCAGCAGCGCCGGGACCGAAGGTACGCAGTATTTT. Translation: CASSAGTEGTQYF.

The chain links TRBV15 to TRBJ1-6; D is undetermined. V was clipped by 0 bases and J by 7 bases, with 10 bases between them. The CDR3 runs to 15 residues. Germline loops: CDR1 LNHNV, CDR2 YYDKDF (reference sequence). The CDR3 is CATSRDWARNSPLHF. For the CDR3, the DNA is TGTGCCACCAGCAGAGATTGGGCCCGAAATTCACCCCTCCACTTT.

The chain has TRBV28 and TRBJ1-2; 7 nucleotides match TRBD1. The CDR3 is made up of 13 amino acids. The junction had 5 bases not matched to a gene; V was cut back by 6 bases and J by 4 bases. Germline V gene lookup returns CDR1 MDHEN and CDR2 SYDVKM. The CDR3 protein is CASSVDRAYGYTF. The CDR3 DNA reads as TGTGCCAGCAGCGTAGACAGGGCCTATGGCTACACCTTC.

This clone appeared a few times. The chain is built from TRBV9 and TRBJ2-3; D is uncertain. This CDR3 spans 15 amino acids. The germline V gene has CDR1 SGDLS and CDR2 YYNGEE. V lost 5 bases and J lost 6, with 19 bases in between. Here the CDR3 reads CASRDDTVNSDTQYF. DNA for the CDR3: TGTGCCAGCAGAGATGACACTGTGAATAGTGATACGCAGTATTTT.

This clone was counted only a few times. V gene TRBV6-5 combines with J gene TRBJ2-4; D may be TRBD2 (6 bases). The germline V gene has CDR1 MNHEY and CDR2 SVGAGI. Trimming removed 5 bases at V and 6 bases at J, with 14 bases between. CDR3 length equals 14 residues. CDR3 region: CASSPAEGGNIQYF. CDR3 nucleotides: TGTGCCAGCAGTCCCGCGGAGGGTGGAAACATTCAGTACTTC.

V is TRBV7-2 and J is TRBJ1-2; 7 positions match TRBD1. There are 14 residues in the CDR3. Germline CDR1 SGHTA, CDR2 FQGNSA. The V segment lost 3 bases and the J segment 2 bases; nucleotides outside the gene matches: 3. DNA for the CDR3: TGTGCCAGCAGCTTTGTAGGGGGCAACTATGGCTACACCTTC. It translates to CASSFVGGNYGYTF.

CDR3 in amino acids: CSARRDGGPYEQYF. The CDR3 coding sequence is TGCAGCGCTCGAAGAGACGGGGGGCCCTACGAGCAGTACTTC. The chain uses TRBV29-1 and TRBJ2-7, with D possibly being TRBD2 (7 bases). With 7 bases removed from V and 2 bases from J, the gap between germline ends came to 18 bases. The CDR3 sequence is 14 residues long. From germline, CDR1 is SQVTM and CDR2 ANQGSEA.

The table lists this clone with a few counts. The rearrangement joins TRBV7-8 to TRBJ1-1; perhaps TRBD1 as D (5 bases). With 1 base removed from V and 12 bases from J, the gap between germline ends came to 15 bases. The CDR3 extends over 13 amino acids. Per germline, CDR1 SGHVS and CDR2 FQNEAQ. This CDR3 is CASSLEGRTRSFF. As DNA, the CDR3 is TGTGCCAGCAGCTTAGAGGGGCGGACAAGGTCTTTCTTT.

The rearrangement uses TRBV5-5 and TRBJ1-2, with 7 bases matching TRBD1. Per the germline V gene, CDR1 is SGHKS and CDR2 is YYEKEE (reference sequence). J was trimmed by 8 bases and V by 2 bases; bases with no gene match: 3. This CDR3 spans 12 amino acids. The CDR3 spells CASSFNRGGYTF. For the CDR3, the DNA is TGTGCCAGCAGCTTCAACAGGGGAGGCTACACCTTC. Combining the CDR3 with reference TRBV5-5 and TRBJ1-2 gives the whole variable domain DAGVTQSPTHLIKTRGQQVTLRCSPISGHKSVSWYQQVLGQGPQFIFQYYEKEERGRGNFPDRFSARQFPNYSSELNVNALLLGDSALYLCASSFNRGGYTFGSGTRLTVV.